The source of this T cell receptor beta chain is a study of OX40 agonist ivuxolimab in advanced cancers. Study in general: Three individuals attained partial responses, comprising one hepatocellular carcinoma case and two cutaneous melanoma cases.

V lost 3 bases and J lost 0, with 10 bases in between. Per germline, CDR1 SGHTS and CDR2 YDEGEE. CDR3 length: 15 amino acids. Overall study results and limits: Antigen targets of the expanded peripheral T cells went undetermined. Circulating CD4+ and CD8+ T cells showed clonal expansion by week 6 at 0.1 to 3.0 mg/kg.

Method: immunoSEQ multiplex PCR; TCRdb's copy keeps in-frame clones and lacks some. The sample gives 65,000 to 90,000 clones, 80% to 90% of which show up once; roughly 6% is in the top ten. Of note for this clone: Antigen specificity is unknown.

The chain joins TRBV5-8 to TRBJ2-1; D is tentatively TRBD1 or TRBD2 (5 bases each). The source material was CD4+ or CD8+ T cells sorted from blood, sampled in a trial of the OX40 agonist ivuxolimab. The receptor comes from an adult with an advanced solid tumor such as melanoma, head and neck, liver or kidney cancer. The CDR3 protein is CASSSGASSYNEQFF. CDR3 DNA: TGTGCCAGCAGCTCCGGGGCGAGCTCCTACAATGAGCAGTTCTTC.